The subject of this entry is one T cell receptor (beta chain). Its matching antigen is unknown. Replicate PCRs for sorted subsets used 200 ng DNA; this equaled tens of thousands of T cell genomes. Some clones are missing from TCRdb's copy, which holds only in-frame ones; the method was immunoSEQ multiplex PCR. The sample includes 2 million to 2.5 million clones, about 94% of them seen just once. The data originate from a study of shared clonotypes between healthy human individuals. Overall study: The study drew on a couple of women and a few men aged 18 to 49 as donors.

General study points: Lower generation probabilities were found for non-shared clonotypes than for those shared by all four donors.

This TCR was sampled from a man younger than 35 in good health. Sequenced sample: naive CD4+ T cells sorted from blood. Subset given: CD45RA+ positively selected.

The CDR3 loop is CASRSPGGGGGYTF. The CDR3 nucleotides read TGTGCCAGCAGGTCCCCAGGGGGCGGAGGAGGCTACACCTTC. This chain joins TRBV28 and TRBJ1-2; 8 bases line up with TRBD1. CDR1 MDHEN and CDR2 SYDVKM come from the germline V gene. The length of the CDR3 is 14 residues. Trimming took 6 bases from V and 8 from J; bases not matched to a gene: 11.